The 2 T cell receptor beta chains below come from one sample, sequenced in a study of blood T cell repertoires in COVID-19. The table came from immunoSEQ multiplex PCR; TCRdb's copy has only in-frame clones and leaves some out. This table has approximately 220,000 clones, about nine tenths appearing once. Source material: peripheral blood. The receptors shown here come from a man aged 40-49 years with acute or convalescent COVID-19.

The chain is built from TRBV5-8 and TRBJ1-2; the D is unclear. Trimming left V 4 bases short and J 6 bases short, with 16 bases between. This CDR3 contains 14 residues. CDR1 SGHTS and CDR2 YDEGEE come from the germline V gene. CDR3 sequence (DNA): TGTGCCAGCAGCACCTACCGGGGATCAGATGGCTACACCTTC. This sequence encodes CASSTYRGSDGYTF. Looking up the rest from reference TRBV5-8 and TRBJ1-2 gives the full variable domain: EAGVTQSPTHLIKTRGQQATLRCSPISGHTSVYWYQQALGLGLQFLLWYDEGEERNRGNFPPRFSGRQFPNYSSELNVNALELEDSALYLCASSTYRGSDGYTFGSGTRLTVV.

The chain uses TRBV5-5 and TRBJ2-2, with D perhaps TRBD1 (5 bases). The CDR3 has 15 residues. CDR1 is SGHKS, CDR2 YYEKEE, per germline (reference sequence). V was clipped by 5 bases and J by 5 bases, with 16 bases between them. CDR3 nucleotides: TGTGCCAGCAGGAAGGAGACAGTCTTGACCGGGGAGCTGTTTTTT. The encoded protein is CASRKETVLTGELFF. Filled out from reference TRBV5-5 and TRBJ2-2, the complete variable domain reads DAGVTQSPTHLIKTRGQQVTLRCSPISGHKSVSWYQQVLGQGPQFIFQYYEKEERGRGNFPDRFSARQFPNYSSELNVNALLLGDSALYLCASRKETVLTGELFFGEGSRLTVL.